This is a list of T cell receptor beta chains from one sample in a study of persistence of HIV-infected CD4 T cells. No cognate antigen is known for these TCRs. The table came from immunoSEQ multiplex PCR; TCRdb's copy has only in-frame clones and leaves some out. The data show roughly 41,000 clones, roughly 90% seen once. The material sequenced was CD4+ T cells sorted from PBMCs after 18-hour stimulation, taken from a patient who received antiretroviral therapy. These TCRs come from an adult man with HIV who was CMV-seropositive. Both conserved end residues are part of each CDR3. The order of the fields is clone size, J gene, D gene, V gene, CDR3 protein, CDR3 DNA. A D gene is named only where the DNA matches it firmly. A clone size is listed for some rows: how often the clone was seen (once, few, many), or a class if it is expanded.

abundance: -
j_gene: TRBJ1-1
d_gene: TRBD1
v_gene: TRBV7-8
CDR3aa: CASSADRVFTEAFF
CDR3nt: TGTGCCAGCAGCGCCGACAGGGTATTCACTGAAGCTTTCTTT

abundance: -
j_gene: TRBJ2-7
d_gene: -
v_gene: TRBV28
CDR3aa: CASRLTGAYEQYF
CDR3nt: TGTGCCAGCAGGCTTACAGGTGCCTACGAGCAGTACTTC

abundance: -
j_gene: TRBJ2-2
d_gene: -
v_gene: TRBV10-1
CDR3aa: CASTPWRGGGELFF
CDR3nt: TGCGCCAGCACCCCCTGGAGGGGGGGCGGGGAGCTGTTTTTT

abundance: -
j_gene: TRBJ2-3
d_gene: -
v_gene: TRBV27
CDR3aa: CASSRKGVFFSTDTQYF
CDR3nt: TGTGCCAGCAGCCGCAAGGGGGTTTTCTTCAGCACAGATACGCAGTATTTT

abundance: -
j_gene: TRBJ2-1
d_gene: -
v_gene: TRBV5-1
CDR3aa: CASSAGGTDNEQFF
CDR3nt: TGCGCCAGCAGCGCCGGGGGGACAGACAATGAGCAGTTCTTC

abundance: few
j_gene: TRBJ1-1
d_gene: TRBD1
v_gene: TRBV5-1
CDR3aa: CASSFGQATEAFF
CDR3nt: TGCGCCAGCAGCTTCGGACAGGCGACTGAAGCTTTCTTT

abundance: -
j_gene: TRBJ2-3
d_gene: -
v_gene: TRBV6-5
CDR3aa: CASSYKRASTDTQYF
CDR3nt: TGTGCCAGCAGTTACAAGCGCGCTAGCACAGATACGCAGTATTTT

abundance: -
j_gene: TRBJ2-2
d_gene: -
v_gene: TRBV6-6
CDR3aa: CASSYGRAGNTGELFF
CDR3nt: TGTGCCAGCAGTTATGGGCGAGCGGGTAACACCGGGGAGCTGTTTTTT

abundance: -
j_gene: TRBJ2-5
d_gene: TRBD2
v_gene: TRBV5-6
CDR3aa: CASSLGPAGRQETQYF
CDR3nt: TGTGCCAGCAGCTTGGGCCCAGCGGGGAGACAAGAGACCCAGTACTTC

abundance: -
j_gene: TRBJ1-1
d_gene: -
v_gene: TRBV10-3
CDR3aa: CAITPSRNTEAFF
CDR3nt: TGTGCCATCACCCCGAGTCGGAACACTGAAGCTTTCTTT

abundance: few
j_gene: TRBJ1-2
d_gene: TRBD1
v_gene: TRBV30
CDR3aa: CAWSRRGGTGANYGYTF
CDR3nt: TGTGCCTGGTCAAGGCGTGGGGGGACAGGGGCTAACTATGGCTACACCTTC

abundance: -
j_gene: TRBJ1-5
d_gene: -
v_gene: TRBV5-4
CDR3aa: CASSLENQPQHF
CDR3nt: TGTGCCAGCAGCTTGGAAAATCAGCCCCAGCATTTT

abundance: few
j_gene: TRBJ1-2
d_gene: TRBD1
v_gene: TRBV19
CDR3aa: CASTSLLGTAYGYTF
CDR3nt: TGTGCCAGTACCTCCCTTTTAGGGACAGCCTATGGCTACACCTTC

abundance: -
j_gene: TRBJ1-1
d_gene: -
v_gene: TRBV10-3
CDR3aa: CAISEREGGTEAFF
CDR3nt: TGTGCCATCAGTGAAAGGGAGGGAGGCACTGAAGCTTTCTTT

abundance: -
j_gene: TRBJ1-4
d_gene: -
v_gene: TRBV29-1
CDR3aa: CSGGHGGEKLFF
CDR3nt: TGCAGCGGAGGTCACGGGGGCGAAAAACTGTTTTTT

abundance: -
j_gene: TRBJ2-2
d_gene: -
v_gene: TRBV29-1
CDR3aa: CSVEDPYSARTGELFF
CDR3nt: TGCAGCGTTGAAGATCCATACAGCGCGAGGACCGGGGAGCTGTTTTTT

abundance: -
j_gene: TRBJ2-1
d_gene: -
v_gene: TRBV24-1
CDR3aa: CATSGGYSLGNEQFF
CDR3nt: TGTGCCACCTCTGGCGGCTACTCCTTAGGGAATGAGCAGTTCTTC

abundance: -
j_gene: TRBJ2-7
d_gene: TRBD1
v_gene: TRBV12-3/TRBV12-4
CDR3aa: CASRGQAIYEQYF
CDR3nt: TGTGCCAGCAGAGGACAGGCGATCTACGAGCAGTACTTC

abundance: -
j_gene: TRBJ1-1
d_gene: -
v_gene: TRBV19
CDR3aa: CASSISVGQRNTEAFF
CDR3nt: TGTGCCAGTAGTATATCTGTGGGCCAGAGGAACACTGAAGCTTTCTTT

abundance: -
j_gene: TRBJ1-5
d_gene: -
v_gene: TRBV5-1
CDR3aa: CASSDVNQPQHF
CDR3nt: TGCGCCAGCAGCGACGTAAATCAGCCCCAGCATTTT

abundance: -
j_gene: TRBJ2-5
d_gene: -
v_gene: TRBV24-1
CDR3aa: CATSGSGVDETQYF
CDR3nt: TGTGCCACCAGTGGTTCAGGGGTAGACGAGACCCAGTACTTC

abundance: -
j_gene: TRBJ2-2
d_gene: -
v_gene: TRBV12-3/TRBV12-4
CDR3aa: CASRSGAGELFF
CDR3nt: TGTGCCAGCAGGTCCGGGGCCGGGGAGCTGTTTTTT

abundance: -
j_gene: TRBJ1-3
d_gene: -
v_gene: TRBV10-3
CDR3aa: CAITVEGPAVGNTIYF
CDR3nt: TGTGCCATCACGGTTGAGGGGCCGGCGGTGGGAAACACCATATATTTT